Below, 22 T cell receptor beta chains from the same sample are listed, as sequenced in a study of blood T cell repertoires in COVID-19. Sequencing was performed with immunoSEQ multiplex PCR; in TCRdb, only in-frame clones are kept and a portion is missing. The data hold about 260,000 clones, with more than 90% observed a single time. Sequences were obtained from peripheral blood. Receptors originate from a young adult with COVID-19, enrolled during active disease.

In DNA, the CDR3 is TGTGCCAGCAGCCCTCGACTAGCGGGAGACTACGAGCAGTACTTC. This translates into CASSPRLAGDYEQYF. The chain employs TRBV7-2 and TRBJ2-7; 12 positions match TRBD2. After removal of 5 bases from V and 3 bases from J, the junction contained 5 bases not matched to a gene. The CDR3 runs to 15 residues. Germline V gives CDR1 SGHTA, CDR2 FQGNSA.

The V and J genes are TRBV5-6 and TRBJ2-7, with D tentatively TRBD1 (5 bases). CDR1 SGHDT and CDR2 YYEEEE come from the germline V gene. Trimming cost V 3 bases and J 3 bases, with 19 bases left between them. CDR3 length: 16 amino acids. CDR3 sequence: CASSSQFRVVLYEQYF. Written as DNA, the CDR3 is TGTGCCAGCAGCTCCCAGTTCAGGGTCGTTCTCTACGAGCAGTACTTC.

The V gene is TRBV11-2, the J gene TRBJ1-1, with 7 positions matching TRBD1. Trimming removed 5 bases from V and 1 base from J; junction bases left unmatched: 1. The CDR3 length is 13 residues. Germline V gene sequence: CDR1 SGHAT, CDR2 FQNNGV. In nucleotides, the CDR3 is TGTGCCAGCAGCCGGACAGGGAACACTGAAGCTTTCTTT. Translated, it gives CASSRTGNTEAFF.

This chain uses TRBV11-2 with TRBJ2-3; 12 bases map to TRBD2. The CDR3 totals 14 residues. J gave up 12 bases and V 5 bases, and 9 bases lay outside the gene matches. Germline lookup yields CDR1 SGHAT and CDR2 FQNNGV. As DNA, the CDR3 is TGTGCCAGCAGCGGAGAGACTAGCGGGGGACTCCAGTATTTT. It codes for CASSGETSGGLQYF.

The chain recombines TRBV5-1 with TRBJ2-3; 7 nucleotides align to TRBD2. The CDR3 consists of 15 residues. Trimming removed 4 bases from V and 1 base from J; junction bases left unmatched: 6. Germline V gene sequence: CDR1 SGHRS, CDR2 YFSETQ. The CDR3 here is CASSVASGGTDTQYF. In DNA, the CDR3 is TGCGCCAGCAGCGTGGCTAGCGGAGGCACAGATACGCAGTATTTT.

The chain recombines TRBV6-5 with TRBJ1-5, with 8 bases aligning to TRBD1. V trimming: 6 bases; J trimming: 4 bases; junction bases outside the gene matches: 5. The CDR3 is 14 amino acids. Germline V gene lookup returns CDR1 MNHEY and CDR2 SVGAGI. The CDR3 nucleotides read TGTGCCAGCAGGGACAGGGAGCGGAATCAGCCCCAGCATTTT. Translating gives CASRDRERNQPQHF.

This clone was seen only a few times. The chain uses TRBV18 and TRBJ2-1, with D maybe TRBD2 (6 bases). Germline V gene lookup returns CDR1 KGHSH and CDR2 LQKENI. V gave up 3 bases and J gave up 2 bases, with 17 bases separating them. The CDR3 extends over 17 amino acids. CDR3 sequence: CASSPPRGSGAYNEQFF. The CDR3 DNA reads TGTGCCAGCTCACCTCCGCGGGGTAGCGGAGCCTACAATGAGCAGTTCTTC.

V usage is TRBV9 and J usage is TRBJ2-7; 8 nucleotides match TRBD1. Germline V gene lookup returns CDR1 SGDLS and CDR2 YYNGEE. The V and J ends lost 0 bases and 5 bases, in that order; junction bases with no gene match: 1. There are 13 residues in the CDR3. The CDR3 protein is CASSVVTGDEQYF. CDR3 sequence (DNA): TGTGCCAGCAGCGTAGTGACAGGGGACGAGCAGTACTTC.

The V gene is TRBV5-4, the J gene TRBJ1-2; the match to TRBD1 covers 9 bases. The CDR3 has 15 residues. CDR1 and CDR2 (germline): SGHNT, YYREEE (reference sequence). Trimming at V came to 5 bases and at J to 2 bases, leaving 7 bases not matched to a gene. Here the CDR3 DNA reads TGTGCCAGCAGTTTAAGACAGGGGGGGAACTATGGCTACACCTTC. Its translation is CASSLRQGGNYGYTF. Drawing the rest from reference TRBV5-4 and TRBJ1-2, the complete variable domain is ETGVTQSPTHLIKTRGQQVTLRCSSQSGHNTVSWYQQALGQGPQFIFQYYREEENGRGNFPPRFSGLQFPNYSSELNVNALELDDSALYLCASSLRQGGNYGYTFGSGTRLTVV.

This clone turned up a few times. The gene calls are TRBV27 and TRBJ1-5; D is unresolved. V lost 1 base and J lost 5, with 6 bases in between. Germline V lookup: CDR1 MNHEY, CDR2 SMNVEV (reference sequence). The CDR3 loop spans 13 amino acids. Written as DNA, the CDR3 is TGTGCCAGCAGTTTATTGATAGATCAGCCCCAGCATTTT. This gives the protein CASSLLIDQPQHF.

The chain joins TRBV23-1 to TRBJ2-3; 8 nucleotides match TRBD1. TRBV23-1 is noted as an ORF with a role that remains uncertain. Trimming cost V 6 bases and J 6 bases; bases outside gene matches: 2. The CDR3 totals 12 residues. CDR3 loop: CASRTGADTQYF. The CDR3, as DNA: TGCGCCAGCAGGACAGGGGCGGATACGCAGTATTTT.

This chain uses TRBV13 with TRBJ2-3; D is perhaps TRBD2 (5 bases). From germline, CDR1 is PRHDT and CDR2 FYEKMQ (reference sequence). CDR3 length: 16 amino acids. V lost 1 base and J lost 1, with 12 bases in between. CDR3: CASSLAGGPGTDTQYF. The DNA of the CDR3 is TGTGCCAGCAGCTTAGCGGGCGGGCCAGGCACAGATACGCAGTATTTT.

The chain links TRBV7-8 to TRBJ2-5; 7 bases align to TRBD1. The CDR3 sequence is 14 residues long. The J segment lost 5 bases and the V segment lost 5 bases, leaving 8 bases of the junction unmatched. CDR1 is SGHVS and CDR2 is FQNEAQ in the germline V gene. The chain's CDR3 is CASSHRDSRETQYF. The CDR3 coding sequence is TGTGCCAGCAGCCACCGGGACAGTCGGGAGACCCAGTACTTC.

CDR3 amino acids: CASSDRQGGLYNSPLHF. The CDR3 DNA follows: TGTGCCAGTAGTGACCGACAGGGAGGACTCTATAATTCACCCCTCCACTTT. This rearrangement joins TRBV19 to TRBJ1-6; TRBD1 matches 7 bases. From germline, CDR1 is LNHDA and CDR2 SQIVND (reference sequence). J gave up 3 bases and V 5 bases, and 10 bases lay outside the gene matches. The CDR3 is 17 residues long.

This clone has a single count. The rearrangement uses TRBV28 and TRBJ2-1; 10 nucleotides align to TRBD1. The CDR3 spans 13 residues. CDR1 and CDR2 (germline): MDHEN, SYDVKM. Trimming cost V 6 bases and J 10 bases; bases outside gene matches: 6. The CDR3 DNA follows: TGTGCCAGCAGAGACAGGGGGCAACGGGAGCAGTTCTTC. Its protein product is CASRDRGQREQFF.

The gene calls are TRBV19 and TRBJ1-5; D perhaps matches TRBD1 (6 bases). The V gene lost 3 bases and the J gene lost 7 bases, with 13 bases spanning the gap. The germline V gene encodes CDR1 LNHDA and CDR2 SQIVND (reference sequence). The CDR3 contains 14 residues. The DNA of the CDR3 is TGTGCCAGTAGTATGCAGGGGTCCCTCCAGCCCCAGCATTTT. This sequence encodes CASSMQGSLQPQHF. Combining the CDR3 with reference TRBV19 and TRBJ1-5 gives the whole variable domain DGGITQSPKYLFRKEGQNVTLSCEQNLNHDAMYWYRQDPGQGLRLIYYSQIVNDFQKGDIAEGYSVSREKKESFPLTVTSAQKNPTAFYLCASSMQGSLQPQHFGDGTRLSIL.

J is TRBJ2-1 and V is TRBV14; perhaps TRBD2 as D (6 bases). Deletions cut 2 bases from V and 1 base from J, with 18 bases between. CDR3 length: 18 residues. The germline CDR1 and CDR2 sequences are SGHDN and FVKESK. CDR3 residues: CASSQTRSQAGSYNEQFF. CDR3 coding DNA: TGTGCCAGCAGCCAAACACGAAGTCAGGCGGGATCCTACAATGAGCAGTTCTTC. The entire variable domain, with the rest obtained from reference TRBV14 and TRBJ2-1, is as follows: EAGVTQFPSHSVIEKGQTVTLRCDPISGHDNLYWYRRVMGKEIKFLLHFVKESKQDESGMPNNRFLAERTGGTYSTLKVQPAELEDSGVYFCASSQTRSQAGSYNEQFFGPGTRLTVL.

The chain recombines TRBV5-1 with TRBJ2-7; perhaps TRBD1 as D (6 bases). Germline CDR1 and CDR2: SGHRS and YFSETQ. V lost 3 bases and J lost 2, with 15 bases in between. The CDR3 consists of 15 residues. DNA of the CDR3: TGCGCCAGCAGCTCGACGGACAGTCTACCCTACGAGCAGTACTTC. Translation: CASSSTDSLPYEQYF.

The V call is TRBV7-2, the J call TRBJ2-7, with D perhaps TRBD2 (7 bases). Trimming left V 5 bases short and J 1 base short, with 12 bases between. The CDR3 contains 14 residues. Germline V gives CDR1 SGHTA, CDR2 FQGNSA. The CDR3 is CASSPKGGSYEQYF. Here the CDR3 DNA reads TGTGCCAGCAGCCCAAAGGGGGGGTCCTACGAGCAGTACTTC.

The chain combines TRBV28 with TRBJ1-1; D might be TRBD1 (5 bases). There are 13 residues in the CDR3. Deletions cut 2 bases from V and 5 bases from J, with 9 bases between. Germline lookup yields CDR1 MDHEN and CDR2 SYDVKM. CDR3 in amino acids: CASSLRRATEAFF. CDR3 in DNA: TGTGCCAGCAGTTTACGCAGGGCTACTGAAGCTTTCTTT.

The chain combines TRBV5-1 with TRBJ2-7, with TRBD2 matching over 8 bases. V shed 0 bases and J 6 bases; nucleotides not matched to a gene: 14. This CDR3 is built from 17 residues. Germline assignment: CDR1 SGHRS and CDR2 YFSETQ. This chain's CDR3 is CASSLESSGISGGEQYF. CDR3 DNA: TGCGCCAGCAGCTTGGAGAGTAGCGGGATCTCGGGGGGCGAGCAGTACTTC.

This clone turned up a few times. The chain joins TRBV14 to TRBJ1-3; no clear D. The CDR3 spans 15 residues. Per the germline V gene, CDR1 is SGHDN and CDR2 is FVKESK. Trimming removed 1 base from V and 0 bases from J, with 7 bases in between. CDR3 DNA: TGTGCCAGCAGCCAAGGCGGTATCTCTGGAAACACCATATATTTT. Encoded protein: CASSQGGISGNTIYF. Full variable domain (rest looked up from reference TRBV14 and TRBJ1-3): EAGVTQFPSHSVIEKGQTVTLRCDPISGHDNLYWYRRVMGKEIKFLLHFVKESKQDESGMPNNRFLAERTGGTYSTLKVQPAELEDSGVYFCASSQGGISGNTIYFGEGSWLTVV.